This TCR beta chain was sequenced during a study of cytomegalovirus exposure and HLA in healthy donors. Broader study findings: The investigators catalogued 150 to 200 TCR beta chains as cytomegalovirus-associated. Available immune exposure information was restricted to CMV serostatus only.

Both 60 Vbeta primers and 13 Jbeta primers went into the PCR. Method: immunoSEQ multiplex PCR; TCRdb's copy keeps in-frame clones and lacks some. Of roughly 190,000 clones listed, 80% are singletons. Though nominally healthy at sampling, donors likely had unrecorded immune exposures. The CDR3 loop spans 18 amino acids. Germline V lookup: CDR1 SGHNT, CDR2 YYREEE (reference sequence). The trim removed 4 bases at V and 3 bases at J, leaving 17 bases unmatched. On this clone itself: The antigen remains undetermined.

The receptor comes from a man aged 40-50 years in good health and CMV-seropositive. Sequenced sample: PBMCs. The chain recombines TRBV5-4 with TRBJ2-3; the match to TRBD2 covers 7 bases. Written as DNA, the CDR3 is TGTGCCAGCAGCCCGGGGTGGGCTATCGCGGGGGAGACAGATACGCAGTATTTT. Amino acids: CASSPGWAIAGETDTQYF.